This T cell receptor (beta chain) is drawn from a study of OX40 agonist ivuxolimab in advanced cancers. With V trimmed by 4 bases and J by 8 bases, 5 bases remained unmatched. Germline lookup yields CDR1 LNHDA and CDR2 SQIVND (reference sequence). The CDR3 is 15 residues long. Concerning this clone itself: What it recognizes is unknown.

The data were produced by immunoSEQ multiplex PCR, yet TCRdb's version contains in-frame clones alone and is incomplete. This table holds roughly 91,000 clones, approximately 90% found once. Points from the study as a whole: Clonal expansion by week 6 occurred in CD4+ and CD8+ blood T cells (at 0.1 to 3.0 mg/kg). Clonal expansion in partial responders at 0.1-3.0 mg/kg ranked among the lowest.

The receptor was derived from an adult with an advanced solid tumor such as melanoma, head and neck, liver or kidney cancer. The chain uses TRBV19 and TRBJ1-6, with TRBD1 matching over 10 bases. Here the sequenced sample was CD4+ or CD8+ T cells sorted from blood, taken in a trial of the OX40 agonist ivuxolimab. CDR3 DNA: TGTGCCAGTAGTACCACCGGGACAGGGGATTCACCCCTCCACTTT. The encoded protein is CASSTTGTGDSPLHF.